Listed here are 26 T cell receptor beta chains from one sample, sequenced in a study of blood T cells in healthy people across ages. Through a sample-barcoded 5' primer and a J-beta primer mix, a second PCR was run for roughly 7 to 11 cycles. TCRdb re-called the 5' RACE reads with MiXCR, one entry per CDR3 protein. The table has about 1 million distinct CDR3 sequences, 45% seen once. Sequenced sample: blood. These receptors all come from a woman aged 60-70 years in good health.

The chain has TRBV7-2 and TRBJ2-7, with D hard to call. CDR1 is SGHTA and CDR2 is FQGNSA in the germline V gene. V lost 0 bases and J 6 bases, leaving 12 bases between the germline ends. This CDR3 region has 14 residues. CDR3 DNA: TGTGCCAGCAGCTTAGCTAGAAACCCCCCCGAGCAGTACTTC. As protein: CASSLARNPPEQYF.

This clonotype was found many times. The chain uses TRBV5-1 and TRBJ2-3; D uncertain. Between the trimmed V and J ends, which lost 0 bases and 3 bases, there was a span of 8 bases. The germline gives CDR1 SGHRS, CDR2 YFSETQ. The CDR3 contains 14 residues. The CDR3 DNA follows: TGCGCCAGCAGCTTGGGTAGTGTTACAGATACGCAGTATTTT. Its protein is CASSLGSVTDTQYF.

The chain joins TRBV11-2 to TRBJ2-3; 8 nucleotides line up with TRBD1. The CDR3 runs to 16 residues. The trim removed 2 bases at V and 5 bases at J, leaving 9 bases unmatched. CDR1 is SGHAT and CDR2 is FQNNGV in the germline V gene. Here the CDR3 reads CASSLIGQGAVDTQYF. CDR3 sequence (DNA): TGTGCCAGCAGCTTAATAGGCCAGGGGGCTGTAGATACGCAGTATTTT.

V usage is TRBV12-3 or TRBV12-4 and J usage is TRBJ2-1, with TRBD2 matching 16 bases. The end of the DNA fits TRBJ2-7 better, so the J call may be wrong. This CDR3 spans 16 amino acids. The CDR3 spells CASSGTSGRGYNEQYF. The DNA of the CDR3 is TGTGCCAGCAGTGGGACTAGCGGGAGGGGCTACAATGAGCAGTACTTC.

The chain combines TRBV3-1 with TRBJ1-2, with a possible D match to TRBD1 (6 bases). This CDR3 spans 14 amino acids. V was shortened by 0 bases and J by 6 bases, with 11 bases between the two germline ends. Germline CDR1 is LGHDT and CDR2 is YNNKEL (reference sequence). The CDR3, as DNA: TGTGCCAGCAGCCAAGAGCTACAGGGTAATGGCTACACCTTC. Its protein is CASSQELQGNGYTF.

This clonotype was counted a few times. The rearrangement joins TRBV5-1 to TRBJ2-5; 8 positions agree with TRBD2. J lost 1 base, V lost 0 bases, and 5 bases had no gene match. CDR3 length: 16 residues. Germline V gene lookup returns CDR1 SGHRS and CDR2 YFSETQ. As DNA, the CDR3 is TGCGCCAGCAGCTTGGGATACCGGGAGGGCCAAGAGACCCAGTACTTC. Protein: CASSLGYREGQETQYF.

CDR3 amino acids: CASSQDWSGGEQYF. The CDR3 DNA sequence: TGTGCCAGCAGCCAAGATTGGAGCGGGGGCGAGCAGTACTTC. The V gene is TRBV3-1, the J gene TRBJ2-5, with TRBD2 identical over 8 bases. The closer fit of TRBJ2-7 to the DNA end suggests the J call may be wrong. This CDR3 is built from 14 residues. Germline lookup yields CDR1 LGHDT and CDR2 YNNKEL (reference sequence).

This sequence joins TRBV12-3 or TRBV12-4 and TRBJ1-1; no firm D call. Between the trimmed V and J ends, which lost 3 bases and 6 bases, there was a span of 26 bases. CDR3 length: 18 residues. The CDR3, as DNA: TGTGCCAGCAGTTTTATCGTAGGGAAACGATCTGAGAAGTCTGAAGCTTTCTTT. It codes for CASSFIVGKRSEKSEAFF.

As for this clonotype: Its ends do not fully match the called genes, so a read error is possible. This chain links TRBV25-1 with TRBJ2-5; D may match TRBD1 or TRBD2 (5 bases each). This CDR3 spans 16 amino acids. CDR1 is MGHDK and CDR2 is SYGVNS in the germline V gene. The CDR3 spells CASSEGTQGWGETQYF. As DNA, the CDR3 is TGCGCCAGCAGTGAAGGGACCCAGGGTTGGGGGGAGACCCAGTACTTC.

The CDR3 protein is CASSLGLVLGQYF. CDR3 DNA: TGTGCCAGCAGCTTAGGACTAGTCTTAGGGCAGTACTTC. The chain links TRBV11-2 to TRBJ2-5; maybe TRBD2 (6 bases). The germline gives CDR1 SGHAT, CDR2 FQNNGV. The V and J ends lost 1 base and 11 bases respectively, with 14 bases between them. This CDR3 is built from 13 residues.

The V gene is TRBV29-1, the J gene TRBJ2-7; TRBD1 aligns across 7 bases. J lost 2 bases, V lost 2 bases, and 3 bases had no gene match. Germline V gives CDR1 SQVTM, CDR2 ANQGSEA. The CDR3 runs to 13 residues. The CDR3: CSVERDSPYEQYF. The DNA of the CDR3 is TGCAGCGTTGAAAGGGACAGCCCCTACGAGCAGTACTTC.

The V and J genes are TRBV18 and TRBJ2-7; D may be TRBD2 (6 bases). This CDR3 has 17 amino acids. The V end lost 6 bases, the J end lost 2 bases, and 23 bases lay between the germline ends. The germline V gene encodes CDR1 KGHSH and CDR2 LQKENI. This chain's CDR3 is CASSLNGGQGSPYEQYF. In DNA, the CDR3 is TGTGCCAGCTCCCTAAACGGGGGTCAGGGTTCGCCCTACGAGCAGTACTTC.

The chain combines TRBV3-1 with TRBJ1-6, with D unresolved. CDR3 length: 13 amino acids. Germline assignment: CDR1 LGHDT and CDR2 YNNKEL (reference sequence). Trimming took 3 bases from V and 6 from J, leaving 6 bases between them. The CDR3 spells CASSQAVNSPLHF. The CDR3 nucleotides read TGTGCCAGCAGCCAGGCAGTTAATTCACCCCTCCACTTT.

The rearrangement joins TRBV14 to TRBJ2-1; TRBD2 matches 7 bases. The CDR3 has 14 residues. Germline V lookup: CDR1 SGHDN, CDR2 FVKESK. J gave up 4 bases and V 1 base, and 1 base lay outside the gene matches. CDR3 coding DNA: TGTGCCAGCAGCCAAGGCGGGAGATACAATGAGCAGTTCTTC. It translates to CASSQGGRYNEQFF.

This chain connects TRBV6-1 to TRBJ2-1; 7 bases fit TRBD2. Germline CDR1 reads MNHNS; CDR2 reads SASEGT. Trimming removed 4 bases from V and 14 bases from J; junction bases left unmatched: 2. The CDR3 sequence is 10 residues long. The CDR3: CASSGLAEFF. CDR3 in DNA: TGTGCCAGCAGTGGGCTAGCGGAGTTCTTC.

This chain uses TRBV2 with TRBJ1-1, with a possible D match to TRBD1 (5 bases). Germline lookup yields CDR1 SNHLY and CDR2 FYNNEI. The CDR3 consists of 14 residues. Trimming cost V 4 bases and J 1 base, with 10 bases left between them. DNA for the CDR3: TGTGCCAGCAGTGGAGTAGACAGGAACACTGAAGCTTTCTTT. It codes for CASSGVDRNTEAFF.

A single count supports this clonotype. One end of the junction varies from germline; a read error may be responsible. The chain employs TRBV7-2 and TRBJ2-1, with D possibly TRBD2 on 6 matching bases. The CDR3 has 15 amino acids. Per the germline V gene, CDR1 is SGHTA and CDR2 is FQGNSA. The DNA for the CDR3 is TGTGCCAGCAGCCTAGCGTGGGGAATGGACGGTGAGCAGTTCTTC. It specifies CASSLAWGMDGEQFF.

Details on this clonotype: A much larger clone lies one base from this, so it may be a read error. The CDR3 DNA reads TGTGCCAGCAGTTTAGGATCCGGGACTAGCGGGAGCGACGAGCAGTACTTC. Amino acids: CASSLGSGTSGSDEQYF. The rearrangement joins TRBV27 to TRBJ2-7; TRBD2 matches 14 bases. The ends lost 2 bases at V and 5 bases at J; junction bases unmatched: 8. The CDR3 loop spans 17 amino acids. Germline values: CDR1 MNHEY, CDR2 SMNVEV (reference sequence).

The chain uses TRBV20-1 and TRBJ2-3, with 11 bases matching TRBD2. The CDR3 has 15 amino acids. The ends lost 3 bases at V and 4 bases at J; junction bases unmatched: 6. Germline V CDR1 and CDR2: DFQATT, SNEGSKA (reference sequence). CDR3 sequence reads: CSARLLAGESDTQYF. The CDR3 nucleotides read TGCAGTGCTAGGCTACTAGCGGGAGAGTCAGATACGCAGTATTTT.

This clonotype was observed a single time. The chain has TRBV3-1 and TRBJ2-7, with D unclear. Germline CDR1 LGHDT, CDR2 YNNKEL (reference sequence). The V end lost 4 bases, the J end lost 0 bases, and 10 bases lay between the germline ends. There are 14 residues in the CDR3. CDR3 DNA: TGTGCCAGCAGCCTTTCCATCCGCTCCTACGAGCAGTACTTC. Its translation is CASSLSIRSYEQYF.

This clonotype has a single count. The chain has TRBV28 and TRBJ2-7; 10 bases agree with TRBD1. CDR3 length equals 17 residues. Losses at the gene ends were 5 bases for V and 6 bases for J; bases not matched to a gene: 16. CDR1 is MDHEN, CDR2 SYDVKM, per germline. CDR3 in DNA: TGTGCCAGCAGTCCCTCCCAAACATCGACAGGGGGCTGCGAGCAGTACTTC. This sequence encodes CASSPSQTSTGGCEQYF.

The rearrangement links TRBV12-3 or TRBV12-4 to TRBJ2-3; the match to TRBD1 covers 11 bases. The CDR3 loop spans 18 amino acids. V was clipped by 3 bases and J by 1 base; unmatched bases: 9. In DNA, the CDR3 is TGTGCCAGCAGTTTTTCCTCCGGGACAGGGGGTGGCACAGATACGCAGTATTTT. Its translation: CASSFSSGTGGGTDTQYF.

This clonotype was found a few times. The chain carries TRBV20-1 and TRBJ2-3; D not certain. The V gene lost 5 bases and the J gene lost 2 bases, with 14 bases spanning the gap. The CDR3 has 14 amino acids. Germline V CDR1 and CDR2: DFQATT, SNEGSKA (reference sequence). In DNA, the CDR3 is TGCAGTGCTTCCCCGTGGGGAAACACAGATACGCAGTATTTT. This gives the protein CSASPWGNTDTQYF.

The chain uses TRBV29-1 and TRBJ2-4; perhaps D is TRBD1 or TRBD2 (5 bases each). The CDR3 consists of 12 residues. The V gene's germline CDR1 is SQVTM and CDR2 ANQGSEA. V lost 7 bases and J lost 13, with 20 bases in between. CDR3 residues: CSARDRLTPQYF. CDR3 coding DNA: TGCAGCGCCCGGGACCGTCTCACGCCCCAGTACTTC.

This clonotype was seen only a few times. The CDR3 reads CSATSGTGVPWEQYF. The CDR3 DNA is TGCAGTGCTACCTCCGGGACAGGGGTCCCATGGGAGCAGTACTTC. The genes are TRBV20-1 and TRBJ2-7, with 10 bases that match TRBD1. V shed 4 bases, J shed 7 bases, and the junction held 13 bases outside the gene matches. Germline CDR1 and CDR2: DFQATT and SNEGSKA (reference sequence). The CDR3 sequence is 15 residues long.

The gene calls are TRBV7-3 and TRBJ2-1; perhaps TRBD2 as D (6 bases). CDR1 and CDR2 from the germline V gene are SGHTA and FQGTGA. Trimming shortened V by 2 bases and J by 5 bases, and 10 bases separated the two germline ends. There are 14 residues in the CDR3. This CDR3 is CASSLGTHDNEQFF. In DNA, the CDR3 is TGTGCCAGCAGCTTAGGGACTCATGACAATGAGCAGTTCTTC.